This record covers a single TCR beta chain. This sample was included in a study of blood T cell repertoires in COVID-19. On the study more broadly: T cells, B-cell-depleted T cells, or PBMCs provided the cDNA or gDNA that served as material.

Original processing methods: Nucleated cell counts were estimated from reference gene primer amplification. Sequencing used immunoSEQ multiplex PCR; TCRdb keeps in-frame clones, though not all of them. The DNA gave D and trimming, while V, J and clone size come from that table. Of around 100,000 clones listed, about 89% were seen once; the top ten hold roughly 10%. The sequence came from a woman aged 30 to 39 with acute or convalescent COVID-19. Sequencing was done on a sample of peripheral blood.

This CDR3 is CASSPPAGVTQYF. CDR3 in DNA: TGTGCCAGCAGCCCACCAGCGGGAGTTACGCAGTATTTT. J is TRBJ2-3 and V is TRBV14, with TRBD2 identical over 8 bases. CDR1 and CDR2 (germline): SGHDN, FVKESK. This CDR3 is built from 13 residues. The junction had 5 bases not matched to a gene; V was cut back by 4 bases and J by 8 bases.